The 30 T cell receptor beta chains reported below all come from one sample, sequenced in a study of blood T cell repertoires in COVID-19. Clones were read by immunoSEQ multiplex PCR, and TCRdb kept only the in-frame ones, dropping some. The sample yields 150,000 to 200,000 clones, about 87% seen once. The sequenced sample was peripheral blood. The receptors were gathered from a young man with active or convalescent COVID-19.

This clone has a single count. The chain couples TRBV15 to TRBJ2-7; 10 nucleotides align to TRBD1. The V segment lost 3 bases and the J segment 5 bases; nucleotides outside the gene matches: 7. This CDR3 spans 15 amino acids. CDR1 and CDR2 from the germline V gene are LNHNV and YYDKDF (reference sequence). The CDR3 protein is CATSRLTGGFDEQYF. The CDR3 nucleotides read TGTGCCACCAGCAGGTTGACAGGGGGCTTCGACGAGCAGTACTTC.

The chain has TRBV5-1 and TRBJ1-3; maybe TRBD1 (6 bases). Between the trimmed V and J ends, which lost 5 bases and 4 bases, there was a span of 16 bases. Germline values: CDR1 SGHRS, CDR2 YFSETQ. The length of the CDR3 is 15 residues. The CDR3 DNA reads as TGCGCCAGCAGTCGCGACAGGTCGGGGGGAAACACCATATATTTT. It translates to CASSRDRSGGNTIYF.

The chain combines TRBV2 with TRBJ2-7; perhaps TRBD1 as D (5 bases). The CDR3 is 15 amino acids. Trimming shortened V by 4 bases and J by 2 bases, and 15 bases separated the two germline ends. Germline V gene data show CDR1 as SNHLY and CDR2 as FYNNEI. The CDR3 sequence: CASSVNRGPTYEQYV. DNA of the CDR3: TGTGCCAGCAGTGTAAATAGGGGCCCCACCTACGAGCAGTACGTC.

V usage is TRBV9 and J usage is TRBJ1-2, with TRBD1 as a possible D gene (5 bases). The CDR3 totals 14 residues. Germline V gives CDR1 SGDLS, CDR2 YYNGEE. V lost 0 bases, J lost 4 bases, and 10 bases lay in between. CDR3 nucleotides: TGTGCCAGCAGCGTAGGACAGATGACCTATGGCTACACCTTC. Protein sequence: CASSVGQMTYGYTF.

This clone was counted once. This chain connects TRBV3-1 (or the pseudogene TRBV3-2) to TRBJ1-2, with 10 bases aligning to TRBD1. J lost 4 bases, V lost 1 base, and 9 bases had no gene match. The CDR3 extends over 17 amino acids. CDR1 and CDR2 (germline): LGHDT, YNNKEL (reference sequence). CDR3 bases: TGTGCCAGCAGCCAAGTTACGGACAGGGGGGTCCCCTATGGCTACACCTTC. It specifies CASSQVTDRGVPYGYTF.

The chain uses TRBV7-2 and TRBJ2-7; 7 nucleotides align to TRBD2. The V gene's germline CDR1 is SGHTA and CDR2 FQGNSA. V trimming: 1 base; J trimming: 1 base; junction bases outside the gene matches: 4. This CDR3 contains 15 residues. CDR3 coding DNA: TGTGCCAGCAGCTTAGTCTGGCGGGGGTCCTACGAGCAGTACTTC. Translating it yields CASSLVWRGSYEQYF.

The chain links TRBV6-5 to TRBJ2-7, with a weak D call TRBD2 (7 bases). Germline CDR1 MNHEY, CDR2 SVGAGI. This CDR3 spans 12 amino acids. Trimming removed 6 bases at V and 11 bases at J, with 17 bases between. CDR3 in DNA: TGTGCCAGCAGCCGAGGGGGGGGTGAAAAGTACTTC. It is translated as CASSRGGGEKYF.

The chain uses TRBV30 and TRBJ1-3; weak D call: TRBD1 (5 bases). CDR3 length: 13 residues. V dropped 0 bases and J dropped 4 bases, with 7 bases sitting between them. Germline CDR1 GTSNPN, CDR2 SVGIG (reference sequence). DNA of the CDR3: TGTGCCTGGAGTGTTGGGGCCGGAAACACCATATATTTT. This translates into CAWSVGAGNTIYF.

The V gene is TRBV6-5, the J gene TRBJ1-1; D is perhaps TRBD1 (5 bases). Germline values: CDR1 MNHEY, CDR2 SVGAGI. The V end lost 7 bases, the J end lost 8 bases, and 20 bases lay between the germline ends. The CDR3 has 14 residues. Here the CDR3 reads CASNRGAGGIEAFF. The CDR3 coding sequence is TGTGCCAGCAATCGAGGGGCGGGGGGTATAGAAGCTTTCTTT.

This clone was observed a single time. The rearrangement uses TRBV9 and TRBJ2-7, with D perhaps matching TRBD2 (5 bases). Germline CDR1 is SGDLS and CDR2 is YYNGEE. V lost 0 bases, J lost 2 bases, and 9 bases lay in between. This CDR3 has 14 residues. The CDR3: CASSVGTGTYEQYF. The CDR3 DNA sequence: TGTGCCAGCAGCGTAGGGACGGGGACCTACGAGCAGTACTTC.

The CDR3 region has the DNA TGTGCCAGCACCCCCCTGGGGGGGAACACCGGGGAGCTGTTTTTT. Residues: CASTPLGGNTGELFF. This sequence joins TRBV6-1 and TRBJ2-2; D is possibly TRBD2 (6 bases). V gave up 7 bases and J gave up 1 base, with 13 bases separating them. The germline V gene encodes CDR1 MNHNS and CDR2 SASEGT. There are 15 residues in the CDR3.

The sample holds one count of this clone. This chain uses TRBV7-9 with TRBJ2-3; the D gene is possibly TRBD2 (5 bases). V was clipped by 4 bases and J by 0 bases, with 8 bases between them. The CDR3 spans 14 residues. CDR1 and CDR2 (germline): SEHNR, FQNEAQ (reference sequence). CDR3 residues: CASSSGLSTDTQYF. The CDR3 nucleotides read TGTGCCAGCAGCTCCGGACTTAGCACAGATACGCAGTATTTT.

The chain is built from TRBV5-4 and TRBJ1-4; the D is unclear. This CDR3 has 14 amino acids. Germline CDR1 SGHNT, CDR2 YYREEE (reference sequence). Trimming removed 3 bases from V and 5 bases from J, with 11 bases in between. The CDR3 DNA reads as TGTGCCAGCAGCTCAAGTCTCCGGAATGAAAAACTGTTTTTT. This encodes CASSSSLRNEKLFF.

V usage is TRBV2 and J usage is TRBJ2-1; weak D call: TRBD1 (6 bases). Trimming stripped 7 bases from V and 4 bases from J, with 14 bases between. The CDR3 is made up of 14 amino acids. Germline CDR1 is SNHLY and CDR2 is FYNNEI. DNA for the CDR3: TGTGCCAGCACCACAGGGACCGGTTACAATGAGCAGTTCTTC. Translating gives CASTTGTGYNEQFF. The complete variable domain, with remaining parts taken from reference TRBV2 and TRBJ2-1, reads EPEVTQTPSHQVTQMGQEVILRCVPISNHLYFYWYRQILGQKVEFLVSFYNNEISEKSEIFDDQFSVERPDGSNFTLKIRSTKLEDSAMYFCASTTGTGYNEQFFGPGTRLTVL.

The V and J genes are TRBV4-2 and TRBJ2-7; 8 bases agree with TRBD1. The CDR3 is 16 amino acids. J was trimmed by 3 bases and V by 4 bases; bases with no gene match: 11. CDR1 is LGHNA, CDR2 YNFKEQ, per germline. The CDR3 DNA is TGTGCCAGCAGCCTCCCCCGGGACAGGATTATCTACGAGCAGTACTTC. It specifies CASSLPRDRIIYEQYF.

Concerning this clone: The junction shows a germline mismatch at one end, possibly a read error. The chain is built from TRBV5-6 and TRBJ2-5, with 8 bases that match TRBD2. CDR3 length: 13 amino acids. Germline-derived CDR1 and CDR2 are SGHDT and YYEEEE. The CDR3 spells CASSQGLVENQYF. For the CDR3, the DNA is TGTGCCAGCAGCCAGGGACTAGTAGAGAACCAGTACTTC.

This rearrangement joins TRBV9 to TRBJ1-2; perhaps TRBD1 as D (5 bases). The CDR3 spans 17 residues. The germline V gene encodes CDR1 SGDLS and CDR2 YYNGEE. The V gene lost 0 bases and the J gene lost 4 bases, with 19 bases spanning the gap. The CDR3 DNA is TGTGCCAGCAGCGTAGGATCGTACGGCAGGGATGTCTATGGCTACACCTTC. Translated, it gives CASSVGSYGRDVYGYTF.

The CDR3 nucleotides read TGTGCCAGCAGTAGTACTAGTCTTGATACGCAGTATTTT. This codes for CASSSTSLDTQYF. The chain has TRBV6-2 or TRBV6-3 and TRBJ2-3, with TRBD2 as a possible D gene (5 bases). Germline-derived CDR1 and CDR2 are MNHEY and SVGEGT. The ends were cut back, 5 bases at V and 6 bases at J, with 12 bases in the middle. The CDR3 consists of 13 residues.

The chain uses TRBV5-6 and TRBJ2-7; the match to TRBD2 covers 7 bases. V dropped 5 bases and J dropped 3; count of bases not matched to a gene: 5. The germline V gene has CDR1 SGHDT and CDR2 YYEEEE. The CDR3 extends over 13 amino acids. The CDR3 nucleotides read TGTGCCAGCAGTAGAGCGGGGCTCTACGAGCAGTACGTC. The encoded protein is CASSRAGLYEQYV.

This rearrangement joins TRBV10-3 to TRBJ2-7; perhaps TRBD1 as D (6 bases). The CDR3 loop spans 14 amino acids. Trimming took off 3 bases at V and 0 bases at J, with 9 bases between the two ends. Germline V lookup: CDR1 ENHRY, CDR2 SYGVKD. This CDR3 reads CAISEDRSSYEQYF. The CDR3 region has the DNA TGTGCCATCAGTGAAGACAGGAGCTCCTACGAGCAGTACTTC.

V and J are TRBV10-3 and TRBJ2-3; TRBD2 agrees at 9 bases. In germline, CDR1 is ENHRY, CDR2 SYGVKD. V trimming: 7 bases; J trimming: 2 bases; junction bases outside the gene matches: 10. CDR3 length: 16 amino acids. CDR3 DNA: TGTGCCATCAAAGCGTCTCGCGGGGGGGACACAGATACGCAGTATTTT. Encoded protein: CAIKASRGGDTDTQYF.

The gene calls are TRBV19 and TRBJ1-6; 11 bases are a match to TRBD1. The CDR3 spans 15 residues. V lost 5 bases to trimming and J lost 6 bases; unmatched junction nucleotides: 3. Germline CDR1 is LNHDA and CDR2 is SQIVND (reference sequence). Written as DNA, the CDR3 is TGTGCCAGTAGTTCGGACAGGGGGCTTAATTCACCCCTCCACTTT. Translated: CASSSDRGLNSPLHF.

J is TRBJ1-5 and V is TRBV4-2, with TRBD1 as a possible D gene (6 bases). The CDR3 sequence is 15 residues long. Trimming removed 2 bases from V and 5 bases from J, with 13 bases in between. Germline CDR1 LGHNA, CDR2 YNFKEQ. The CDR3 nucleotides read TGTGCCAGCAGCCAAAATTTACAGGGCCATCAGCCCCAGCATTTT. It translates to CASSQNLQGHQPQHF.

V is TRBV14 and J is TRBJ1-1; 10 bases map to TRBD1. After removal of 0 bases from V and 5 bases from J, the junction contained 9 bases not matched to a gene. Germline V gene data show CDR1 as SGHDN and CDR2 as FVKESK. This CDR3 has 17 amino acids. CDR3 DNA: TGTGCCAGCAGCCAAGAAGTGGGGACAGGGGTTAGTACTGAAGCTTTCTTT. Translating it yields CASSQEVGTGVSTEAFF.

The rearrangement joins TRBV24-1 to TRBJ2-3, with TRBD1 identical over 9 bases. The ends lost 1 base at V and 2 bases at J; junction bases unmatched: 3. The CDR3 sequence is 16 residues long. CDR1 and CDR2 from the germline V gene are KGHDR and SFDVKD. The CDR3 sequence: CATSDFRQGDTDTQYF. The CDR3 DNA reads as TGTGCCACCAGTGATTTCCGACAGGGGGACACAGATACGCAGTATTTT.

The J gene is TRBJ1-6, the V gene TRBV9; tentatively, D is TRBD1 (6 bases). The CDR3 runs to 13 residues. The V and J ends lost 6 bases and 9 bases respectively, with 13 bases between them. CDR1 is SGDLS and CDR2 is YYNGEE in the germline V gene. CDR3 DNA sequence: TGTGCCAGCAACGAACAGGGTACTTCACCCCTCCACTTT. Protein sequence: CASNEQGTSPLHF.

The chain carries TRBV5-1 and TRBJ1-1; 9 bases are a match to TRBD1. CDR1 and CDR2 from the germline V gene are SGHRS and YFSETQ. This CDR3 comprises 14 residues. J was trimmed by 5 bases and V by 3 bases; bases with no gene match: 5. The CDR3 reads CASSSGTGFTEAFF. CDR3 nucleotides: TGCGCCAGCAGCTCCGGGACAGGGTTTACTGAAGCTTTCTTT.

The V gene is TRBV6-5, the J gene TRBJ1-5; TRBD1 matches at 7 bases. CDR1 MNHEY and CDR2 SVGAGI come from the germline V gene. This CDR3 region has 15 residues. J was trimmed by 7 bases and V by 0 bases; bases with no gene match: 6. Written as DNA, the CDR3 is TGTGCCAGCAGTTACTCGAACCAGGGGGACCAGCCCCAGCATTTT. The encoded protein is CASSYSNQGDQPQHF.

The rearrangement joins TRBV28 to TRBJ1-1, with 7 bases fitting TRBD1. The CDR3 contains 13 residues. The trim removed 8 bases at V and 5 bases at J, leaving 8 bases unmatched. Germline V gene sequence: CDR1 MDHEN, CDR2 SYDVKM. The CDR3 region has the DNA TGTGCCAGCCACCGGGACAGAGGGACTGAAGCTTTCTTT. Its protein is CASHRDRGTEAFF.

The gene calls are TRBV14 and TRBJ2-7; D remains ambiguous. Trimming left V 4 bases short and J 6 bases short, with 7 bases between. Germline lookup yields CDR1 SGHDN and CDR2 FVKESK. The CDR3 runs to 11 residues. The CDR3 sequence is CASSPGGEQYF. In DNA, the CDR3 is TGTGCCAGCAGCCCGGGTGGCGAGCAGTACTTC.